This T cell receptor (beta chain) was identified during a study of regulatory T cells in long-lasting Graves disease. In building TCR beta libraries, iRepertoire HTBI primers were used together with Arm-PCR of CDR3 regions. TCRdb re-called the multiplex PCR reads through MiXCR, storing one row per CDR3 protein. Among more than 650,000 distinct CDR3 sequences, 30% were seen once, and the ten largest hold 42%. About this clonotype itself: Its specificity is unknown.

The germline gives CDR1 SGHTA, CDR2 FQGNSA. V was clipped by 5 bases and J by 0 bases, with 23 bases between them. The CDR3 has 19 residues. Study-wide findings and caveats: Those with persistent Graves' had less TCR diversity than newly diagnosed patients.

Documented time point: persistent/refractory GD, antithyroid drugs over 5 years with positive TRAb. Generation of the TCR library employed RNA extracted from PBMCs. This material consisted of peripheral blood mononuclear cells (PBMCs), taken when the disease was refractory, from a patient treated with antithyroid drugs. The clonotype originates from a female donor with Graves disease. The chain couples TRBV7-2 to TRBJ2-4; D may be TRBD1 (6 bases). The CDR3 loop reads CASSQTQNRDRIAKNIQYF. CDR3 coding DNA: TGTGCCAGCAGCCAGACCCAAAACAGGGACCGCATAGCCAAAAACATTCAGTACTTC. The full variable domain, rest sourced from reference TRBV7-2 and TRBJ2-4, is GAGVSQSPSNKVTEKGKDVELRCDPISGHTALYWYRQSLGQGLEFLIYFQGNSAPDKSGLPSDRFSAERTGGSVSTLTIQRTQQEDSAVYLCASSQTQNRDRIAKNIQYFGAGTRLSVL.